This T cell receptor (beta chain) was documented in a study of cytomegalovirus exposure and HLA in healthy donors. Vbeta (60) and Jbeta (13) primers were used in the PCR. The method was immunoSEQ multiplex PCR; TCRdb's version includes in-frame clones alone and lacks a portion of them. The sample shows under 200,000 clones, more than 70% of them seen only once. The TCR was taken from a middle-aged woman in good health and CMV-seropositive. The material sequenced was PBMCs.

CDR3 sequence (DNA): TGTGCCAGCAGCTTCAGCGGGAGGGCAGATACGCAGTATTTT. Translation gives CASSFSGRADTQYF. This chain uses TRBV5-6 with TRBJ2-3; the match to TRBD2 covers 10 bases. Unmatched junction bases numbered 1, after V lost 2 bases and J lost 4 bases. The germline V gene encodes CDR1 SGHDT and CDR2 YYEEEE. The CDR3 sequence is 14 residues long. Using reference TRBV5-6 and TRBJ2-3 for the parts outside the CDR3, the full variable domain is DAGVTQSPTHLIKTRGQQVTLRCSPKSGHDTVSWYQQALGQGPQFIFQYYEEEERQRGNFPDRFSGHQFPNYSSELNVNALLLGDSALYLCASSFSGRADTQYFGPGTRLTVL.